These 29 T cell receptor beta chains share one sample of origin, sequenced in a study of cytomegalovirus exposure and HLA in healthy donors. PCR involved 60 Vbeta and 13 Jbeta primers. Data came from immunoSEQ multiplex PCR; TCRdb stores just in-frame clones and leaves some out. The table includes 100,000 to 130,000 clones, 76% detected once. The specimen sequenced was PBMCs. Every receptor here comes from a man between 18 and 35 years old in good health and CMV-seronegative.

This sequence joins TRBV7-9 and TRBJ2-3; the D is unclear. The CDR3 loop spans 14 amino acids. In germline, CDR1 is SEHNR, CDR2 FQNEAQ (reference sequence). Trimming took 5 bases from V and 1 from J, leaving 10 bases between them. CDR3 sequence reads: CASSQWAGTDTQYF. Written as DNA, the CDR3 is TGTGCCAGCAGCCAGTGGGCCGGCACAGATACGCAGTATTTT.

This chain joins TRBV6-5 and TRBJ2-3, with 13 bases lining up with TRBD2. There are 16 residues in the CDR3. Germline values: CDR1 MNHEY, CDR2 SVGAGI. J gave up 4 bases and V 2 bases, and 3 bases lay outside the gene matches. In nucleotides, the CDR3 is TGTGCCAGCAGTTACAGCGGGACTAGCGGGGCAGATACGCAGTATTTT. Translation gives CASSYSGTSGADTQYF.

The chain couples TRBV5-1 to TRBJ1-1, with D uncertain. Trimming cost V 4 bases and J 5 bases, with 15 bases left between them. This CDR3 region has 14 residues. The germline gives CDR1 SGHRS, CDR2 YFSETQ. The CDR3 spells CASSPDLGRTEAFF. CDR3 coding DNA: TGCGCCAGCAGCCCGGATCTGGGGAGGACTGAAGCTTTCTTT.

The table lists this clone with a few counts. The V call is TRBV5-4, the J call TRBJ2-7, with 9 positions matching TRBD1. V shed 4 bases, J shed 2 bases, and the junction held 4 bases outside the gene matches. Germline values: CDR1 SGHNT, CDR2 YYREEE (reference sequence). The CDR3 runs to 14 residues. CDR3 coding DNA: TGTGCCAGCAGCCGGGACAGGGCAACCTACGAGCAGTACTTC. Protein: CASSRDRATYEQYF.

This rearrangement joins TRBV13 to TRBJ1-2, with TRBD1 matching 7 bases. Looked up from germline, CDR1 is PRHDT and CDR2 is FYEKMQ (reference sequence). There are 14 residues in the CDR3. Trimming at V came to 5 bases and at J to 8 bases, leaving 11 bases not matched to a gene. The CDR3 sequence is CASSQEGAGWGYTF. CDR3 sequence (DNA): TGTGCCAGCAGCCAGGAGGGGGCAGGGTGGGGCTACACCTTC.

This clone came up a few times. The genes are TRBV6-1 and TRBJ1-1; 8 bases line up with TRBD1. With 4 bases clipped from V and 5 bases from J, the junction kept 6 bases outside the gene matches. The CDR3 length is 14 residues. Germline CDR1 and CDR2: MNHNS and SASEGT. In DNA, the CDR3 is TGTGCCAGCAGTGTCGGACAGGGCGAGACTGAAGCTTTCTTT. Translation gives CASSVGQGETEAFF.

CDR3 region: CASSLTVNTEAFF. For the CDR3, the DNA is TGTGCCAGCAGTCTTACAGTGAACACTGAAGCTTTCTTT. The V call is TRBV5-6, the J call TRBJ1-1; D remains unclear. This CDR3 is 13 amino acids long. Trimming removed 5 bases from V and 0 bases from J, with 8 bases in between. CDR1 is SGHDT and CDR2 is YYEEEE in the germline V gene.

The chain uses TRBV7-2 and TRBJ1-2; no firm D call. Trimming took 5 bases from V and 8 from J, leaving 21 bases between them. The CDR3 is 15 residues long. Per the germline V gene, CDR1 is SGHTA and CDR2 is FQGNSA. CDR3 DNA sequence: TGTGCCAGCAGCCCAATAGGCCCCGGCGGGGAAGGCTACACCTTC. It yields the protein CASSPIGPGGEGYTF.

The chain joins TRBV4-3 to TRBJ2-3; the match to TRBD2 covers 8 bases. J was trimmed by 6 bases and V by 0 bases; bases with no gene match: 11. This CDR3 is built from 17 residues. Germline V gene data show CDR1 as LGHNA and CDR2 as YSLEER. The chain's CDR3 is CASSQDAGRGVGDTQYF. In DNA, the CDR3 is TGCGCCAGCAGCCAAGATGCGGGGCGGGGGGTGGGGGATACGCAGTATTTT.

V and J are TRBV9 and TRBJ2-7, with 8 bases identical to TRBD1. This CDR3 has 14 residues. CDR1 is SGDLS and CDR2 is YYNGEE in the germline V gene. J gave up 6 bases and V 1 base, and 6 bases lay outside the gene matches. CDR3 in amino acids: CASSVSGQGGEQYF. Written as DNA, the CDR3 is TGTGCCAGCAGCGTATCTGGACAGGGCGGCGAGCAGTACTTC.

The chain employs TRBV11-2 and TRBJ2-7, with TRBD1 as a possible D gene (5 bases). The V gene lost 3 bases and the J gene lost 4 bases, with 13 bases spanning the gap. Germline V gene data show CDR1 as SGHAT and CDR2 as FQNNGV. The CDR3 has 14 residues. The CDR3: CASSFGPGNYEQYF. Here the CDR3 DNA reads TGTGCCAGCAGCTTCGGCCCAGGGAATTACGAGCAGTACTTC.

The chain employs TRBV2 and TRBJ2-1; the match to TRBD2 covers 16 bases. The V segment lost 11 bases and the J segment 9 bases; nucleotides outside the gene matches: 10. Per germline, CDR1 SNHLY and CDR2 FYNNEI. This CDR3 is built from 15 residues. The CDR3, as DNA: TGTGCCCCCGGGGGGACTAGCGGGGGGGCCGGTGAGCAGTTCTTC. Protein sequence: CAPGGTSGGAGEQFF.

This sequence joins TRBV6-1 and TRBJ2-1, with D tentatively TRBD1 (5 bases). V was clipped by 7 bases and J by 11 bases, with 21 bases between them. CDR1 MNHNS and CDR2 SASEGT come from the germline V gene. The CDR3 is 14 residues long. The CDR3 protein is CASKEGAIPPQQFF. CDR3 nucleotides: TGTGCCAGCAAGGAAGGGGCCATACCGCCGCAGCAGTTCTTC.

The chain uses TRBV28 and TRBJ1-2; 8 positions agree with TRBD1. This CDR3 is 12 amino acids long. Germline CDR1 MDHEN, CDR2 SYDVKM. The trim removed 8 bases at V and 4 bases at J, leaving 3 bases unmatched. This CDR3 is CASAQGGYGYTF. The CDR3, as DNA: TGTGCCAGCGCACAGGGGGGCTATGGCTACACCTTC.

The chain is built from TRBV19 and TRBJ2-7; 8 bases map to TRBD1. The V and J ends lost 5 bases and 2 bases, in that order; junction bases with no gene match: 8. This CDR3 comprises 15 residues. CDR1 and CDR2 from the germline V gene are LNHDA and SQIVND (reference sequence). The CDR3 coding sequence is TGTGCCAGTAGTCGGGGGACAGGCCTGACCTACGAGCAGTACTTC. Protein product: CASSRGTGLTYEQYF.

This clone has just a few counts. This chain connects TRBV5-1 to TRBJ1-1; weak D call: TRBD1 (5 bases). V dropped 5 bases and J dropped 1 base, with 12 bases sitting between them. The germline gives CDR1 SGHRS, CDR2 YFSETQ. The CDR3 covers 14 residues. The CDR3 nucleotides read TGCGCCAGCAGTCTTCTCGGACAGAACACTGAAGCTTTCTTT. This sequence encodes CASSLLGQNTEAFF.

This chain joins TRBV4-3 and TRBJ2-3; perhaps TRBD1 as D (5 bases). This CDR3 is built from 19 residues. Looked up from germline, CDR1 is LGHNA and CDR2 is YSLEER. The V and J ends lost 6 bases and 0 bases respectively, with 25 bases between them. In DNA form, the CDR3 reads TGCGCCAGCAGGGGGCCACAGCACCCGAGTGGACGAAGCACAGATACGCAGTATTTT. Encoded protein: CASRGPQHPSGRSTDTQYF.

This chain links TRBV5-1 with TRBJ2-3; possibly TRBD2 for D (6 bases). This CDR3 is built from 14 residues. The germline V and J ends were trimmed by 3 bases and 1 base, with 9 bases remaining between them. Germline CDR1 reads SGHRS; CDR2 reads YFSETQ. The CDR3 DNA is TGCGCCAGCAGCTCCACGGGGGGCACAGATACGCAGTATTTT. This encodes CASSSTGGTDTQYF.

The rearrangement links TRBV7-2 to TRBJ2-1, with a tentative D call TRBD2 (5 bases). The ends were cut back, 0 bases at V and 10 bases at J, with 13 bases in the middle. Germline V gives CDR1 SGHTA, CDR2 FQGNSA. The CDR3 is 14 amino acids. CDR3 in amino acids: CASSLAAGGGEQFF. The DNA for the CDR3 is TGTGCCAGCAGCTTAGCAGCCGGTGGCGGGGAGCAGTTCTTC.

A single count supports this clone. The rearrangement uses TRBV7-7 and TRBJ2-3; TRBD2 matches 11 bases. The germline CDR1 and CDR2 sequences are SSHAT and FNYEAQ (reference sequence). CDR3 length: 16 residues. Losses at the gene ends were 5 bases for V and 2 bases for J; bases not matched to a gene: 6. CDR3 in amino acids: CASSPGTSGHTDTQYF. The CDR3, as DNA: TGTGCCAGCAGCCCCGGGACTAGCGGCCACACAGATACGCAGTATTTT.

The V gene is TRBV5-5, the J gene TRBJ1-2; D is perhaps TRBD1 (6 bases). The ends were cut back, 1 base at V and 6 bases at J, with 25 bases in the middle. The CDR3 covers 18 residues. CDR1 SGHKS and CDR2 YYEKEE come from the germline V gene (reference sequence). The CDR3 here is CASSLQPPNRASSNGYTF. Here the CDR3 DNA reads TGTGCCAGCAGCTTGCAACCCCCTAACAGGGCTTCAAGTAATGGCTACACCTTC.

The chain carries TRBV7-2 and TRBJ2-1; 8 bases map to TRBD2. Looked up from germline, CDR1 is SGHTA and CDR2 is FQGNSA. The CDR3 length is 17 residues. With V trimmed by 2 bases and J by 5 bases, 11 bases remained unmatched. CDR3 nucleotide sequence: TGTGCCAGCAGCTTATACCTACGGCGGGGGGACCACAATGAGCAGTTCTTC. Translated: CASSLYLRRGDHNEQFF.

This chain uses TRBV5-1 with TRBJ1-4; a possible D gene is TRBD1 (5 bases). In germline, CDR1 is SGHRS, CDR2 YFSETQ. V lost 3 bases and J 5 bases, leaving 11 bases between the germline ends. The CDR3 has 14 amino acids. CDR3 sequence: CASSSAGGNEKLFF. DNA of the CDR3: TGCGCCAGCAGCTCCGCCGGGGGAAATGAAAAACTGTTTTTT.

The sample holds a few counts of this clone. The junction departs from germline at one end; a sequencing error may be responsible. The chain employs TRBV7-9 and TRBJ1-2, with D maybe TRBD1 (6 bases). CDR1 is SEHNR and CDR2 is FQNEAQ in the germline V gene (reference sequence). CDR3 length equals 17 residues. The CDR3 DNA reads as TGTTCCTCCCAGCTTAAGGGGACATCGGCCGGGAACTATGGCTACCCCTTC. As protein: CSSQLKGTSAGNYGYPF.

The rearrangement uses TRBV7-3 and TRBJ2-4, with a possible D match to TRBD1 (7 bases). CDR3 length: 17 amino acids. The germline CDR1 and CDR2 sequences are SGHTA and FQGTGA. The V and J ends lost 6 bases and 5 bases respectively, with 23 bases between them. CDR3 DNA sequence: TGTGCCAGCAGGCAAGGTTACAGGGGAAGGGGGGAAAACATTCAGTACTTC. It specifies CASRQGYRGRGENIQYF.

In this sample, this clone turned up a few times. The chain couples TRBV7-9 to TRBJ1-1; D remains unclear. The CDR3 length is 15 residues. The germline gives CDR1 SEHNR, CDR2 FQNEAQ (reference sequence). The V end lost 5 bases, the J end lost 0 bases, and 13 bases lay between the germline ends. The CDR3 DNA reads TGTGCCAGCAGCCTAGAGGCGGTTTTGAACACTGAAGCTTTCTTT. It yields the protein CASSLEAVLNTEAFF. The full variable domain, in which reference TRBV7-9 and TRBJ1-1 provide the parts outside the CDR3, is DTGVSQNPRHKITKRGQNVTFRCDPISEHNRLYWYRQTLGQGPEFLTYFQNEAQLEKSRLLSDRFSAERPKGSFSTLEIQRTEQGDSAMYLCASSLEAVLNTEAFFGQGTRLTVV.

The genes are TRBV2 and TRBJ2-1; 9 bases match TRBD1. The CDR3 loop spans 13 amino acids. Trimming cost V 7 bases and J 9 bases; bases outside gene matches: 7. Germline CDR1 SNHLY, CDR2 FYNNEI. CDR3 bases: TGTGCCAGCATGGGGGACAGGGCGACTGAGCAGTTCTTC. Translation: CASMGDRATEQFF.

This clone was seen only a few times. The chain combines TRBV15 with TRBJ2-4; a weak D match, TRBD1 (5 bases). CDR3 length: 13 residues. The V gene lost 5 bases and the J gene lost 5 bases, with 10 bases spanning the gap. Germline CDR1 LNHNV, CDR2 YYDKDF (reference sequence). CDR3 loop: CATSHQGQNIQYF. The CDR3 DNA is TGTGCCACCAGCCATCAGGGCCAAAACATTCAGTACTTC.

The V call is TRBV11-3, the J call TRBJ2-1, with 8 nucleotides matching TRBD2. The V gene end was trimmed by 4 bases and the J gene end by 9 bases; junction bases not matched to a gene: 5. Germline loops: CDR1 SGHNT, CDR2 YENEEA. The CDR3 length is 13 residues. Written as DNA, the CDR3 is TGTGCCAGCAGCTCAACTAGCGGCGGTGAGCAGTTCTTC. Translated: CASSSTSGGEQFF. The full variable domain, in which reference TRBV11-3 and TRBJ2-1 provide the parts outside the CDR3, is EAGVVQSPRYKIIEKKQPVAFWCNPISGHNTLYWYLQNLGQGPELLIRYENEEAVDDSQLPKDRFSAERLKGVDSTLKIQPAELGDSAVYLCASSSTSGGEQFFGPGTRLTVL.